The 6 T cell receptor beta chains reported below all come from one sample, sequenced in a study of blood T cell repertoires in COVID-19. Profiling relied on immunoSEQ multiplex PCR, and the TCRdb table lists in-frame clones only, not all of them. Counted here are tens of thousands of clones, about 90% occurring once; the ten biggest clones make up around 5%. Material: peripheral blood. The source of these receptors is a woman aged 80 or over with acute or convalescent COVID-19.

For the CDR3, the DNA is TGCGCCAGCAAGGGAGGGGGGACGGTGAACACTGAAGCTTTCTTT. It codes for CASKGGGTVNTEAFF. The J gene is TRBJ1-1, the V gene TRBV4-1; TRBD1 is a possible D gene (6 bases). Germline V gene lookup returns CDR1 MGHRA and CDR2 YSYEKL. Trimming shortened V by 7 bases and J by 0 bases, and 15 bases separated the two germline ends. CDR3 length: 15 residues.

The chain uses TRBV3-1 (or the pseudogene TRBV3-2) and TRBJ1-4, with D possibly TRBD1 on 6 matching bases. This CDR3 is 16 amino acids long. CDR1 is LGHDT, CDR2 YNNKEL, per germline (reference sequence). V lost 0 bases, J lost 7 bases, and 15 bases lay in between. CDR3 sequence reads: CASSQDRSTGSEKLFF. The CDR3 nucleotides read TGTGCCAGCAGCCAAGATCGTAGCACAGGGAGTGAAAAACTGTTTTTT.

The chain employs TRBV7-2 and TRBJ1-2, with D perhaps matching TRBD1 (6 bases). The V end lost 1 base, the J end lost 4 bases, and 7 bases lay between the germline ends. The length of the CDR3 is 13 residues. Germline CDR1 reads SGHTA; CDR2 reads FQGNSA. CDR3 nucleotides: TGTGCCAGCAGCTTAGAGGACAGCTATGGCTACACCTTC. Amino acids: CASSLEDSYGYTF.

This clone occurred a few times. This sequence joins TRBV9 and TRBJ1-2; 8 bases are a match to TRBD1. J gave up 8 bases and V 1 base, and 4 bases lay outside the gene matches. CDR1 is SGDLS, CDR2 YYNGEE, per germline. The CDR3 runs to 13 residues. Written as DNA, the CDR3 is TGTGCCAGCAGCGTAAGGACAGGGAGAGGCTACACCTTC. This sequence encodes CASSVRTGRGYTF.

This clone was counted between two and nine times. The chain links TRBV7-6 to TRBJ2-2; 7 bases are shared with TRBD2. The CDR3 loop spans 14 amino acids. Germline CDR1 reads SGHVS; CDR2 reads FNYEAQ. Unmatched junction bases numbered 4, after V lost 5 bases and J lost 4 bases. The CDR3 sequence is CASSPTSPTGELFF. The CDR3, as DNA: TGTGCCAGCAGCCCGACTAGCCCCACCGGGGAGCTGTTTTTT.

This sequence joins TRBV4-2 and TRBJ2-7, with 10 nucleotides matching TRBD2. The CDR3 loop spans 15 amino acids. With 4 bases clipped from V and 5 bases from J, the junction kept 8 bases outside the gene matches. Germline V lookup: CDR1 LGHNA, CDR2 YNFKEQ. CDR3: CASSPGSGGAHEQYF. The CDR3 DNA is TGTGCCAGCAGCCCGGGGAGCGGGGGGGCCCACGAGCAGTACTTC.